Listed below are T cell receptor beta chains from one sample, sequenced in a study of T cell repertoires in cytomegalovirus infection. TCRdb itself ran the reads through MiXCR, one entry per CDR3 protein. The sample lists hundreds of thousands of distinct CDR3 sequences, 24% seen once, with 7.5% to 9% in the top ten. The specimen sequenced was CD8+ T cells from PBMCs. Receptors originate from a human donor in good health (CMV status not recorded). Some clones in this sample may be carry-over from other donors' samples. CDR3s include the opening cysteine and the closing phenylalanine or tryptophan. The order of the fields is clone size, J gene, V gene, D gene, CDR3 DNA, CDR3 protein. A D gene is named only where the DNA matches it firmly. Expanded clones get a size class; other rows say once, few or many, or leave the size out.

abundance: few
j_gene: TRBJ2-2
v_gene: TRBV15
d_gene: TRBD1
CDR3nt: TGTGCCACCAGGGCAGGGGGCTTCGGGGAGCTGTTTTTT
CDR3aa: CATRAGGFGELFF

abundance: many
j_gene: TRBJ2-3
v_gene: TRBV7-2
d_gene: .
CDR3nt: TGTGCCAGCAGCTTAGCTGCGGAGATTTACACAGATACGCAGTATTTT
CDR3aa: CASSLAAEIYTDTQYF

abundance: many
j_gene: TRBJ2-4
v_gene: TRBV25-1
d_gene: TRBD2
CDR3nt: TGTGCCAGCAGTCAAAGGACTAGCCCCGCCAAAAACATTCAGTACTTC
CDR3aa: CASSQRTSPAKNIQYF

abundance: .
j_gene: TRBJ2-2
v_gene: TRBV27
d_gene: .
CDR3nt: TGTGCCAGCTCTCGGTATTTAGCCGGGGAGCTGTTTTTT
CDR3aa: CASSRYLAGELFF

abundance: .
j_gene: TRBJ2-7
v_gene: TRBV7-9
d_gene: .
CDR3nt: TGTGCCAGCAGCTACGGAAACTTAGTCGGGATCAACGAGCAGTACTTC
CDR3aa: CASSYGNLVGINEQYF

abundance: .
j_gene: TRBJ2-7
v_gene: TRBV20-1
d_gene: TRBD1
CDR3nt: TGCAGTGCCCTTCTCGCACAGGGGGTTTTC
CDR3aa: CSALLAQGVF

abundance: .
j_gene: TRBJ2-7
v_gene: TRBV25-1
d_gene: .
CDR3nt: TGTGCCAGCAGTGAATATAGTACGGTGGACGAGCAGTACTTC
CDR3aa: CASSEYSTVDEQYF

abundance: few
j_gene: TRBJ1-6
v_gene: TRBV28
d_gene: .
CDR3nt: TGTGCCAGCAAGAGCGGCCGAAGACATAATTCACCCCTCCACTTT
CDR3aa: CASKSGRRHNSPLHF

abundance: few
j_gene: TRBJ2-1
v_gene: TRBV7-9
d_gene: .
CDR3nt: TGTGCCAGCAGCGCCGCAGGGTCTTGGTACAATGAGCAGTTCTTC
CDR3aa: CASSAAGSWYNEQFF

abundance: few
j_gene: TRBJ1-5
v_gene: TRBV28
d_gene: .
CDR3nt: TGTGCCAGCAGTTTCGCCCTCGATCAGCCCCAGCATTTT
CDR3aa: CASSFALDQPQHF

abundance: once
j_gene: TRBJ2-1
v_gene: TRBV7-3
d_gene: .
CDR3nt: TGTGCCATCTCCTGGGGAACGGACCGGCACCTCAGCTCCTACAATGAGCAGTTCTTC
CDR3aa: CAISWGTDRHLSSYNEQFF

abundance: .
j_gene: TRBJ2-1
v_gene: TRBV7-9
d_gene: .
CDR3nt: TGTGCCAGCATCACGGTCCCGACCAGAAATGAGCAGTTCTTC
CDR3aa: CASITVPTRNEQFF

abundance: many
j_gene: TRBJ1-5
v_gene: TRBV7-2
d_gene: .
CDR3nt: TGTGCCAGCAGCCATACACGCAATCAGCCCCAGCATTTT
CDR3aa: CASSHTRNQPQHF

abundance: .
j_gene: TRBJ2-6
v_gene: TRBV15
d_gene: .
CDR3nt: TGTGCCACCAGCGAAGGCCCGATCTCTGGGGCCAACGTCCTGACTTTC
CDR3aa: CATSEGPISGANVLTF

abundance: .
j_gene: TRBJ2-1
v_gene: TRBV12-3/TRBV12-4
d_gene: .
CDR3nt: TGTGCCAGCAGCTTCACGACTTGCGGGGAGTACAATGAGCAGTTCTTC
CDR3aa: CASSFTTCGEYNEQFF

abundance: .
j_gene: TRBJ2-3
v_gene: TRBV12-3/TRBV12-4
d_gene: TRBD1
CDR3nt: TGTGCCAGCAGTTTAGGGGGACAGTCGACTAGCACAGATACGCAGTATTTT
CDR3aa: CASSLGGQSTSTDTQYF

abundance: .
j_gene: TRBJ2-3
v_gene: TRBV7-9
d_gene: .
CDR3nt: TGTGCCAGCAGCTTAGCGAAGGAGCATACGCAGTATTTT
CDR3aa: CASSLAKEHTQYF

abundance: many
j_gene: TRBJ2-1
v_gene: TRBV27
d_gene: TRBD1
CDR3nt: TGTGCCAGCAGTCCGCCGACAGGGCCCTCCTACAATGAGCAGTTCTTC
CDR3aa: CASSPPTGPSYNEQFF

abundance: few
j_gene: TRBJ2-6
v_gene: TRBV20-1
d_gene: .
CDR3nt: TGCAGTGCTAGGGGCCTCGGCGAGGGTGGGGCCAACGTCCTGACTTTC
CDR3aa: CSARGLGEGGANVLTF

abundance: .
j_gene: TRBJ2-3
v_gene: TRBV5-1
d_gene: .
CDR3nt: TGCGCCAGCAGCTTTCCCAGGGACCCTCGTAAGCCTAGCACAGATACGCAGTATTTT
CDR3aa: CASSFPRDPRKPSTDTQYF

abundance: few
j_gene: TRBJ1-1
v_gene: TRBV7-9
d_gene: .
CDR3nt: TGTGCCAGCAGCGCAACCGAGGGCCGGACTGAAGCTTTCTTT
CDR3aa: CASSATEGRTEAFF

abundance: few
j_gene: TRBJ1-5
v_gene: TRBV20-1
d_gene: .
CDR3nt: TGCAGTGCTAGAGATACCGTATCCAGGGGACAGCCCCAGCATTTT
CDR3aa: CSARDTVSRGQPQHF

abundance: .
j_gene: TRBJ2-3
v_gene: TRBV12-3/TRBV12-4
d_gene: TRBD2
CDR3nt: TGTGCCAGCAGGGCTAGCGGGGGCCCCACAGATACGCAGTATTTT
CDR3aa: CASRASGGPTDTQYF

abundance: many
j_gene: TRBJ2-7
v_gene: TRBV7-2
d_gene: .
CDR3nt: TGTGCCAGCAGCTTACCCTCTCGATCGGTGGAAAACTCCTACGAGCAGTACTTC
CDR3aa: CASSLPSRSVENSYEQYF

abundance: .
j_gene: TRBJ2-5
v_gene: TRBV12-3/TRBV12-4
d_gene: .
CDR3nt: TGTGCCAGCAGTTTAGCCGGAGAAGGGGAGACCCAGTACTTC
CDR3aa: CASSLAGEGETQYF

abundance: once
j_gene: TRBJ2-7
v_gene: TRBV10-2
d_gene: .
CDR3nt: TGCGCCAGTAAGCCCCCCCTCTCCTACGAGCAGTACTTC
CDR3aa: CASKPPLSYEQYF

abundance: few
j_gene: TRBJ1-1
v_gene: TRBV29-1
d_gene: TRBD1
CDR3nt: TGCAGCGATGGGACAGAATGGAACAGGAACACTGAAGCTTTCTTT
CDR3aa: CSDGTEWNRNTEAFF

abundance: .
j_gene: TRBJ1-2
v_gene: TRBV3-1
d_gene: TRBD1
CDR3nt: TGTGCCAGCAGCCAGGACCACACAGGGGACTATGGCTACACCTTC
CDR3aa: CASSQDHTGDYGYTF

abundance: many
j_gene: TRBJ2-2
v_gene: TRBV7-6
d_gene: .
CDR3nt: TGTGCCAGCGAGGGCGGGACCCCCCCCACCGGGGAGCTGTTTTTT
CDR3aa: CASEGGTPPTGELFF

abundance: many
j_gene: TRBJ2-7
v_gene: TRBV7-8
d_gene: TRBD2
CDR3nt: TGTGCCAGCAGCTTAGACAGGCCAGGCCTAGCGGGGGTCTACGAGCAGTACTTC
CDR3aa: CASSLDRPGLAGVYEQYF

abundance: .
j_gene: TRBJ1-2
v_gene: TRBV7-9
d_gene: TRBD1
CDR3nt: TGTGCCAGCAGCTTAGGGACAGGCGCCTCCTATGGCTACACCTTC
CDR3aa: CASSLGTGASYGYTF

abundance: many
j_gene: TRBJ2-2
v_gene: TRBV7-9
d_gene: .
CDR3nt: TGTGCCAGCAGCCGCAACGGGGCCGCGAACACCGGGGAGCTGTTTTTT
CDR3aa: CASSRNGAANTGELFF

abundance: .
j_gene: TRBJ2-6
v_gene: TRBV6-5
d_gene: .
CDR3nt: TGTGCCAGCAGTTACTTGGCCCCCGGTCGTGGGGCCAACGTCCTGACTTTC
CDR3aa: CASSYLAPGRGANVLTF

abundance: few
j_gene: TRBJ1-2
v_gene: TRBV6-2/TRBV6-3
d_gene: TRBD1
CDR3nt: TGTGCCAGCAGCCAAGGGGGCTCCGGTGGCTACACCTTC
CDR3aa: CASSQGGSGGYTF

abundance: many
j_gene: TRBJ2-3
v_gene: TRBV7-2
d_gene: .
CDR3nt: TGTGCCAGCAGCTTAGCGCGTTGGCGGGTGACAGATACGCAGTATTTT
CDR3aa: CASSLARWRVTDTQYF

abundance: .
j_gene: TRBJ1-5
v_gene: TRBV6-8
d_gene: .
CDR3nt: TGTGCCAGCAGTTACTCGGGGGAACAGCCCCAGCATTTT
CDR3aa: CASSYSGEQPQHF

abundance: .
j_gene: TRBJ1-6
v_gene: TRBV28
d_gene: .
CDR3nt: TGTGCCAGTTGGGAGACGGGCTCCTATAATTCACCCCTCCACTTT
CDR3aa: CASWETGSYNSPLHF

abundance: few
j_gene: TRBJ1-1
v_gene: TRBV7-9
d_gene: .
CDR3nt: TGTGCCAGCAGCTTAGGGGGGATGACTGAAGCTTTCTTT
CDR3aa: CASSLGGMTEAFF

abundance: .
j_gene: TRBJ2-1
v_gene: TRBV4-1
d_gene: .
CDR3nt: TGCGCCAGCAGCCAAGACCAAGTTTCCTACAATGAGCAGTTCTTC
CDR3aa: CASSQDQVSYNEQFF

abundance: .
j_gene: TRBJ2-2
v_gene: TRBV3-1
d_gene: .
CDR3nt: TGTGCCACCACCCCGACTAGTTCAGGGGAGCTGTTTTTT
CDR3aa: CATTPTSSGELFF

abundance: many
j_gene: TRBJ2-2
v_gene: TRBV12-3/TRBV12-4
d_gene: TRBD2
CDR3nt: TGTGCCAGCAGTCTCCTGGGGAGCGGGGGCCCGAACACCGGGGAGCTGTTTTTT
CDR3aa: CASSLLGSGGPNTGELFF

abundance: .
j_gene: TRBJ2-2
v_gene: TRBV12-3/TRBV12-4
d_gene: .
CDR3nt: TGTGCCAGCAGCCCCGCGGTCACCGGGGAGCTGTTTTTT
CDR3aa: CASSPAVTGELFF

abundance: few
j_gene: TRBJ2-3
v_gene: TRBV10-3
d_gene: .
CDR3nt: TGTGCCATCAGTGTCCGGGACTTGACTACTAGCACAGATACGCAGTATTTT
CDR3aa: CAISVRDLTTSTDTQYF

abundance: many
j_gene: TRBJ2-2
v_gene: TRBV6-5
d_gene: .
CDR3nt: TGTGCCAGCAGTTATCGGCCCGGGGAGCTGTTTTTT
CDR3aa: CASSYRPGELFF

abundance: .
j_gene: TRBJ1-2
v_gene: TRBV10-3
d_gene: .
CDR3nt: TGTGCCATCAAAACCCAGATCGGGCGCGACTATGGCTACACCTTC
CDR3aa: CAIKTQIGRDYGYTF

abundance: few
j_gene: TRBJ2-1
v_gene: TRBV4-2
d_gene: TRBD2
CDR3nt: TGTGCCAGCAGCCAAGCCCTAGCGGGGGGAGAGCAGTTCTTC
CDR3aa: CASSQALAGGEQFF

abundance: many
j_gene: TRBJ2-1
v_gene: TRBV9
d_gene: .
CDR3nt: TGTGCCAGCAGCGTGGGCAGCTACAATGAGCAGTTCTTC
CDR3aa: CASSVGSYNEQFF

abundance: .
j_gene: TRBJ2-1
v_gene: TRBV10-3
d_gene: .
CDR3nt: TGTGCCATCAGTGATGACGAAAGAGACTACAATGAGCAGTTCTTC
CDR3aa: CAISDDERDYNEQFF

abundance: few
j_gene: TRBJ1-1
v_gene: TRBV12-5
d_gene: TRBD1
CDR3nt: TGTGCTAGTGGTTTGGGGGACAGGGGGCGAGCTTTCTTT
CDR3aa: CASGLGDRGRAFF

abundance: .
j_gene: TRBJ2-1
v_gene: TRBV6-2/TRBV6-3
d_gene: .
CDR3nt: TGTGCCAGCAGTTGCTCGAGCCAGCTCTCCTACAATGAGCAGTTCTTC
CDR3aa: CASSCSSQLSYNEQFF

abundance: many
j_gene: TRBJ2-1
v_gene: TRBV7-8
d_gene: TRBD2
CDR3nt: TGTGCCAGCATCCCCGCCCAACTAGCGGGGGGGTGGAATGAGCAGTTCTTC
CDR3aa: CASIPAQLAGGWNEQFF